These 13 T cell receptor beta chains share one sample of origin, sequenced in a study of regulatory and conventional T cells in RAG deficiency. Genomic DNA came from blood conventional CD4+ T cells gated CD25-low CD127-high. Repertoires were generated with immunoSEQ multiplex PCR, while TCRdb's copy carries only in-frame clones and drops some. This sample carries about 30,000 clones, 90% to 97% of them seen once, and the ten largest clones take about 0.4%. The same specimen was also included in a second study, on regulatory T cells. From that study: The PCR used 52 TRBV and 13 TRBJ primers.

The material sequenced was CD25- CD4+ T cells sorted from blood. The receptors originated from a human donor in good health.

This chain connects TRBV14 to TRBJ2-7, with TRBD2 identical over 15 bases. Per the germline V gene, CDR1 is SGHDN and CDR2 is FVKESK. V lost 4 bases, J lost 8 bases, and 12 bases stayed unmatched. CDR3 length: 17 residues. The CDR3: CASSRTSGRGAVSKQYF. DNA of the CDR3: TGTGCCAGCAGCCGGACTAGCGGGAGGGGCGCCGTGTCCAAGCAGTACTTC. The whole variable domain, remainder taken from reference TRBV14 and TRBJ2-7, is EAGVTQFPSHSVIEKGQTVTLRCDPISGHDNLYWYRRVMGKEIKFLLHFVKESKQDESGMPNNRFLAERTGGTYSTLKVQPAELEDSGVYFCASSRTSGRGAVSKQYFGPGTRLTVT.

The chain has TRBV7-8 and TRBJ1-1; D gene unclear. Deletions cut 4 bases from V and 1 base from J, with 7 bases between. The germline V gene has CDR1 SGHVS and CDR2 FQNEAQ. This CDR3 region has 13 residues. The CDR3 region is CASSYRGNTEAFF. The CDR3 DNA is TGTGCCAGCAGCTACCGGGGGAACACTGAAGCTTTCTTT.

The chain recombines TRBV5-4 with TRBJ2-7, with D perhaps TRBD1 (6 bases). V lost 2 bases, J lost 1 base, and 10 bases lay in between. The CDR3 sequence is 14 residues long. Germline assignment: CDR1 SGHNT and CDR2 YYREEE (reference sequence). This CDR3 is CASSFGGVSYEQYF. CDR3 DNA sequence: TGTGCCAGCAGCTTTGGGGGCGTATCCTACGAGCAGTACTTC.

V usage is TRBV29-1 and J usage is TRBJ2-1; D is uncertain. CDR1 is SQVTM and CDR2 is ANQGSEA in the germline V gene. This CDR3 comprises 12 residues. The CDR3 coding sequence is TGCAGTTTTACTTCTACCTACAATGAGCAGTTCTTC. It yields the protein CSFTSTYNEQFF.

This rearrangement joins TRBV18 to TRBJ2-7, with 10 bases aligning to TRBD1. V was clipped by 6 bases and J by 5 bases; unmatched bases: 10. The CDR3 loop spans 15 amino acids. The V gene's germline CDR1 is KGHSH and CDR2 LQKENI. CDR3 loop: CASSQTGGAVNEQYF. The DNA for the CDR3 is TGTGCCAGCTCTCAGACAGGGGGCGCAGTTAACGAGCAGTACTTC.

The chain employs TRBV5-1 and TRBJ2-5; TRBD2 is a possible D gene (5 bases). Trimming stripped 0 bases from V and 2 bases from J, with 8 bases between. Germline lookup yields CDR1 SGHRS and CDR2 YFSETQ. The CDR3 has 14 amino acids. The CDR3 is CASSLVRGQETQYF. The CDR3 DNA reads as TGCGCCAGCAGCTTGGTGCGCGGGCAAGAGACCCAGTACTTC.

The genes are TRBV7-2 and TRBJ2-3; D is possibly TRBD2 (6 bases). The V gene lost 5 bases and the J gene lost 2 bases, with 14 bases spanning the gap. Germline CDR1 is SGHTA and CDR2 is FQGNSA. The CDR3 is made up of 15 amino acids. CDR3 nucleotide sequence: TGTGCCAGCAGCACCCGGGGGTCGACCACAGATACGCAGTATTTT. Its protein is CASSTRGSTTDTQYF. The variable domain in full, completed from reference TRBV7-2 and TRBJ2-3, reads GAGVSQSPSNKVTEKGKDVELRCDPISGHTALYWYRQSLGQGLEFLIYFQGNSAPDKSGLPSDRFSAERTGGSVSTLTIQRTQQEDSAVYLCASSTRGSTTDTQYFGPGTRLTVL.

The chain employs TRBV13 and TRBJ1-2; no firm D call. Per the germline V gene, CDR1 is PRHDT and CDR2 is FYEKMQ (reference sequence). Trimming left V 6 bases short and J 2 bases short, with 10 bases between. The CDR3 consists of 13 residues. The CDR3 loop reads CASRRAPNYGYTF. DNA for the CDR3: TGTGCCAGCAGGCGGGCTCCGAACTATGGCTACACCTTC. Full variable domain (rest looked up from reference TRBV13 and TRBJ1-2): AAGVIQSPRHLIKEKRETATLKCYPIPRHDTVYWYQQGPGQDPQFLISFYEKMQSDKGSIPDRFSAQQFSDYHSELNMSSLELGDSALYFCASRRAPNYGYTFGSGTRLTVV.

CDR3 nucleotide sequence: TGCGCCAGCAGCTTCGACAGGGCTGCGGGCCAGCCCCAGCATTTT. This codes for CASSFDRAAGQPQHF. The rearrangement uses TRBV5-1 and TRBJ1-5; TRBD1 matches 7 bases. The CDR3 is 15 amino acids. Germline-derived CDR1 and CDR2 are SGHRS and YFSETQ. V dropped 2 bases and J dropped 7; count of bases not matched to a gene: 9.

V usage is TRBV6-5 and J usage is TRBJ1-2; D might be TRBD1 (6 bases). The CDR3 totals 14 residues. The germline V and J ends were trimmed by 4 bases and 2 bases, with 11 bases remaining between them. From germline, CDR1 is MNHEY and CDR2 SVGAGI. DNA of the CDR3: TGTGCCAGCAGTTCGAACAGGGCCAACTATGGCTACACCTTC. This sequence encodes CASSSNRANYGYTF.

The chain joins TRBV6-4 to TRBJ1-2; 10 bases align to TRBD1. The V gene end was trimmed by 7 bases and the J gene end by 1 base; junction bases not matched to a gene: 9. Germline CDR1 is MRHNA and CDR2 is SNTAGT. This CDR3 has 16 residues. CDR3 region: CASISTGTGVNYGYTF. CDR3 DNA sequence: TGTGCCAGCATTTCGACCGGGACAGGGGTTAACTATGGCTACACCTTC.

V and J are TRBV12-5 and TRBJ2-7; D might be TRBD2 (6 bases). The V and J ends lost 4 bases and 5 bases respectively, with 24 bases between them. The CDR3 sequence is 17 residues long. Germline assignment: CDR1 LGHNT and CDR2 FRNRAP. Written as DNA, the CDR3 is TGTGCTAGTGGTTCCCCCCTAGGAGGGGTGAGAAAGGACGAGCAGTACTTC. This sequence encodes CASGSPLGGVRKDEQYF.

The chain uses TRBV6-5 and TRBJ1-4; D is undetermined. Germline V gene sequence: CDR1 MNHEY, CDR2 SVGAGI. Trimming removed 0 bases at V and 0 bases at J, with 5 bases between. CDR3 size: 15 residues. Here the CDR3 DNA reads TGTGCCAGCAGTTACTCGGGCCCAACTAATGAAAAACTGTTTTTT. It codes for CASSYSGPTNEKLFF.